This TCR beta chain came from a study of blood T cell repertoires in COVID-19. Using immunoSEQ multiplex PCR, the repertoire was profiled, and TCRdb retains in-frame clones only, with some absent. The sample includes some 240,000 clones, 85% seen only once; the top ten take less than 8.5%. V gave up 2 bases and J gave up 4 bases, with 15 bases separating them. CDR1 is GTSNPN and CDR2 is SVGIG in the germline V gene (reference sequence). The CDR3 spans 14 residues. The source is a woman in her 50s who had been exposed to COVID-19. The chain uses TRBV30 and TRBJ2-7; D might be TRBD2 (5 bases). Sequenced material: PBMCs or T cells enriched from blood (not recorded which). CDR3 amino acids: CAWSPQAGLYEQYF. CDR3 nucleotides: TGTGCCTGGAGTCCCCAGGCGGGCCTATACGAGCAGTACTTC.